This T cell receptor (beta chain) emerged from a study of CD8+ T cells in alopecia areata. For the study at large: Tofacitinib was taken orally by treated patients, and the dose was 5 to 10 mg twice daily. General study findings and limits: The study found tofacitinib significantly decreased scalp clonality and expanded CD8+ clones among the top 100. Scalp samples also yield sequences of resident alphabeta T cells from normal skin.

The sequencing template was cDNA reverse transcribed from extracted RNA. Data came from immunoSEQ multiplex PCR; TCRdb stores just in-frame clones and leaves some out. The sample shows around 19,000 clones, 59% of them seen only once. On this clone: Its antigen remains unknown.

Treatment given: oral pan-JAK inhibitor, 5-10 mg twice daily. Obtained from alopecia areata patients were lesional scalp punch biopsies along with peripheral blood. Germline assignment: CDR1 SGHAT and CDR2 FQNNGV. V lost 1 base to trimming and J lost 3 bases; unmatched junction nucleotides: 6. CDR3 size: 15 residues. This clonotype was obtained from a human donor with alopecia areata. This rearrangement joins TRBV11-2 to TRBJ2-7; 7 nucleotides line up with TRBD1. The sequenced sample was skin, obtained at week 4, from a patient treated with tofacitinib. CDR3 nucleotides: TGTGCCAGCAGCTTAGTGGACAGGAAGGACTACGAGCAGTACTTC. As protein: CASSLVDRKDYEQYF.